This T cell receptor (beta chain) comes out of a study of shared clonotypes between healthy human individuals (dated by TCRdb to 2018 to 2021). For the study in its entirety: A few men and a couple of women, aged 18 to 49 years, made up the cohort. For each donor, CD4 naive and CD4 memory were each run on three plates, CD8 naive on two plates, and CD8 memory on one plate. The study deeply sequenced blood TCR repertoires of about 5 healthy adults to estimate repertoire size and the extent of clonotype sharing between individuals. To increase sequencing depth and limit assay-specific biases, TCR repertoire library preparation and sequencing were carried out by different laboratories using diverse techniques. Between about 0.8 and 9.5 billion PBMCs per donor were obtained by leukapheresis. Results and caveats for the whole study, not just this receptor: Because the study included only a small number of donors, the genetic and exposure-history diversity represented was limited. Rarefaction of sorted-subset datasets indicated incomplete sequencing despite the large sequencing depth. Sharing across a handful of donors was observed for around 4.8% of naive CD4, 3.5% of naive CD8, 2% to 2.5% of memory CD4, and roughly 0.4% of memory CD8 clonotypes. Pairwise subsampling led to the expectation that sequencing depth would affect the degree of clonotype sharing among donors. Larger estimated clonotype richness was generally found for naive subsets than for memory subsets. Clonotypes shared by all four sorted-subset donors showed higher generation probabilities than non-shared clonotypes. Sampling was restricted to blood, and TCR repertoires in tissues likely differ from the TCR repertoires found in blood.

Taken from cysteine to phenylalanine, the CDR3 has 15 residues. Of all the DNA, just the CDR3 is kept, 45 bases in frame from base 1. Via the germline V gene, CDR1 is SGHDT and CDR2 YYEEEE. V trim: 0 bases; J trim: 7 bases; unmatched bases: 8. The donors were healthy, HIV-negative adults who had no recently reported acute infections or vaccinations. Every donor was a Caucasian adult residing in Nashville, Tennessee, USA. CD4+ T cells were enriched by magnetic negative selection, after which naive cells were positively selected on CD45RA and the negative fraction was taken as the memory subset. After blood collection by leukapheresis, PBMCs were isolated using Ficoll-Histopaque density gradient centrifugation and then cryopreserved in the vapor phase of liquid nitrogen. Purity and quantity of every magnetically sorted T cell population were checked by analytical flow cytometry. Genomic DNA was isolated from every sorted fraction and measured by UV absorbance on a Nanodrop 2000c.

Note on this clone: Its antigen remains unidentified. Per-nucleotide qualities are absent, and no much larger clonotype sits a single base away.

TCR CDR3 regions were amplified from genomic DNA by multiplex PCR using the deep immunoSEQ assay. For each cell subset, the extracted genomic DNA was distributed evenly across all wells of several immunoSEQ 96-well plates, and each plate served as one replicate. For sorted subsets, approximately 200 ng of genomic DNA, equivalent to roughly 33,000 T cell genomes, went into each replicate PCR. The purified libraries were quantified using a Qubit 3.0 fluorometer, sized with a Bioanalyzer 2100, and then quantified again using the KAPA Library Quantification kit. Every immunoSEQ 96-well plate was sequenced on a separate single-read 150-cycle Illumina NextSeq 550 flow cell. As for the authors' bioinformatics: Because the immunoSEQ output included only junctional sequences and no quality scores, the filtering could not be the same as the filtering used for full-length reads. Sequences were annotated with PyIR, a Python wrapper for IgBLAST v1.9, and V/J genes and CDR3 were assigned using IMGT germline references. Any read was removed if the V/J assignment was weak (E-value above 1e-6), the CDR3 was missing, or the read contained stop codons, out-of-frame junctions, or ambiguous translated residues. V3J clonotypes were defined by identical inferred V gene, J gene, and CDR3 amino acid sequence. To compute the percentage overlap between repertoires, the number of shared unique clonotypes was divided by the size of the smaller repertoire. RTK rarefaction, the Chao1 estimator, and Recon v2.1 estimates of unobserved clonotypes were used to assess repertoire richness. Generation probabilities were computed with OLGA for all TCRbeta clonotypes obtained by the gDNA method from four donors. TCRdb re-hosts the immuneACCESS table, in-frame sequences only. Its copies lack some clones; in the studies checked, an unresolved V gene accounts for under half of them, and the cause for the rest is not known. That table supplies the V and J calls and clone size; D and trimming were determined from the DNA. This sample comprises some 1,600,000 clones, about 98% of them detected only once. Jointly, the top ten make up around 0.45% of the sample.

The receptor chain draws on TRBV5-6 and TRBJ2-7, with 9 middle bases fitting TRBD2. Sequenced: naive CD4+ T cells sorted from blood. This specimen's cell subset or site label, per the study, means: CD45RA+ positively selected. The sequence came from a man aged 25-45 years in good health. The CDR3 amino acid sequence is: CASSLVAGGPEEQYF. Read as DNA, the sequence is TGTGCCAGCAGCTTGGTCGCGGGAGGGCCAGAGGAGCAGTACTTC.